The present entry profiles one T cell receptor (beta chain) with its context. Its antigen specificity is not known. No base qualities exist here, and no much larger clone lies one base off it. The source of the sample is a study of T cell responses to AZD1222 COVID-19 vaccine (dated by TCRdb to the early 2020s). For the wider study: A total of 233 trial participants underwent TCR sequencing, of whom approximately 200 had received two doses of AZD1222 and some 26 had received two doses of the MenACWY control vaccine. Enrollment into the trials was organized by age into subgroups of 18-55, 56-69 and 70-plus years, and those subgroups contained about 160, 30 and 59 TCR-sequenced participants, respectively. What the authors observed across the whole study: Epitopes outside the regions mutated in the B.1.351 and B.1.1.7 variants were reportedly recognized by nearly half of the unique spike-specific TCRs. The 56-69-year group was small, and its depth increase did not reach significance, likely because of low power. Participants were mostly white British, with more females than males. The authors suggested clonal diversity may have been underestimated. No day 14 peak-response samples were available, so repertoires were characterized only after the peak T cell response. After two AZD1222 doses, both the breadth and the depth of spike-specific TCRs were significantly higher than at day 0 and than in MenACWY recipients. CD4 TCRs associated with the vaccine covered the entire spike protein, and the dominant responses were in regions 160-218 and 743-854. Conclusions about previously exposed vaccinees are limited because only five to seven AZD1222 recipients were SARS-CoV-2 seropositive at baseline.

From a lookup of the germline V gene (reference sequence), CDR1 and CDR2 are SEHNR and FQNEAQ. The CDR3 holds 14 amino acids from the cysteine to the phenylalanine. Solely the CDR3 DNA is kept, with 42 bases framed from the first base. The trim is 4 bases for V and 2 bases for J, with a gap of 9 bases between the germline ends. The sample's time point label is to be understood as: about 28 days (+/-7) after the second vaccine dose. AZD1222 recipients with second doses at about 4 weeks or about 12 weeks were pooled, because spike-specific TCR depth and breadth did not differ between schedules. The vaccinee samples were drawn from two UK trials, COV001 and COV002, one of which was a single-blind randomized controlled phase 2/3 trial testing AZD1222 (ChAdOx1 nCoV-19) in healthy adults. For TCRbeta chain sequencing, PBMC samples from trial participants were taken at day 0 and at day 28 after the second dose.

The CDR3 regions of human TCRbeta chains were subjected to immunosequencing. The published analysis was carried out like this. Repertoire TCRs were checked for matches against a reference library of SARS-CoV-2-specific TCRs that had been generated using the MIRA antigen-specificity platform. Breadth was defined as the fraction of unique TCRs that were SARS-CoV-2-associated. Depth was defined as the fraction of total T cells that were SARS-CoV-2-associated. Using the MIRA data, each spike-specific TCR was assigned both to the spike region to which the TCR was reactive and to a CD4 or CD8 class. Log10-transformed breadth and depth values were compared by one-way ANOVA with Sidak's multiple comparisons tests. Drawn from immuneACCESS, this table holds only the in-frame rearrangements with V and J called that TCRdb kept. Clones are partly lost; checked studies trace under half to an unresolved V gene and leave the rest unexplained. V and J calls and clone size are as listed in that table; D and trimming were resolved from the DNA. The sample profile shows 89,000 or so clones; roughly 90% of them were found once. The ten biggest clones cover 25% to 30% of the sample.

This TCR came from an adult who received the AZD1222 COVID-19 vaccine. Source: peripheral blood, taken 28 days after the second AZD1222 dose. The chain links TRBV7-9 with TRBJ1-5, with TRBD1 as a weak D call on 6 bases. At the DNA level, the sequence is TGTGCCAGCAGCTCCGCAGGGGGCAATCAGCCCCAGCATTTT. Translated, this gives CASSSAGGNQPQHF.